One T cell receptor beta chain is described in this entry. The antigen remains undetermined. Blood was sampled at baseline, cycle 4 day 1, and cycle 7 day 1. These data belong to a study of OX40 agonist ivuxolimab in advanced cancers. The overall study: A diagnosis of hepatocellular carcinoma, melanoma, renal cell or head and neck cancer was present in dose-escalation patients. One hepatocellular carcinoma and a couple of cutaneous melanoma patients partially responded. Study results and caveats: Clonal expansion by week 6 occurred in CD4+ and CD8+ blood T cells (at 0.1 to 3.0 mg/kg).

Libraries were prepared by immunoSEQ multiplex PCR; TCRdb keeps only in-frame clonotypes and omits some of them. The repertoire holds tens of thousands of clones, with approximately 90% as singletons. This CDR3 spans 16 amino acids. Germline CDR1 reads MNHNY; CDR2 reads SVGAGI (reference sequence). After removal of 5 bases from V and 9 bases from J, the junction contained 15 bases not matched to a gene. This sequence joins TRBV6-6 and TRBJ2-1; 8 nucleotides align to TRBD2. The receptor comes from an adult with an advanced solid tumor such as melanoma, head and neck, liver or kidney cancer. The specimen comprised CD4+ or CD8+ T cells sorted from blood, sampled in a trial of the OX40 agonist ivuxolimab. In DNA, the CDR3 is TGTGCCAGCAGTAATCCCCCGGGGACTAGTTTGCTTGAGCAGTTCTTC. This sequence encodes CASSNPPGTSLLEQFF.